These T cell receptor beta chains were read from a single sample in a study of blood T cell repertoires in COVID-19. Sequencing used immunoSEQ multiplex PCR; TCRdb keeps in-frame clones, though not all of them. The table lists 130,000 or so clones, 86% of them singletons. The sequencing input was peripheral blood. These receptors were collected from a woman aged 55-69 years with acute or convalescent COVID-19. CDR3s include the opening cysteine and the closing phenylalanine or tryptophan. A D gene is named only where the DNA matches it firmly. Not every row has a clone size; where given, it reads once, few, many or a size class.

. | TRBD1 | TRBJ2-5 | TRBV23-1 | CASSFRDRGPETQYF | TGCGCCAGCAGTTTCCGGGACAGGGGTCCAGAGACCCAGTACTTC
once | TRBD2 | TRBJ2-3 | TRBV10-3 | CAIASRGGFRTDTQYF | TGTGCCATCGCGTCGCGGGGGGGGTTCCGCACAGATACGCAGTATTTT
. | TRBD2 | TRBJ2-7 | TRBV3-1/TRBV3-2 | CASSQGAGAYEQYF | TGTGCCAGCAGCCAAGGAGCGGGGGCCTACGAGCAGTACTTC
. | TRBD1 | TRBJ1-5 | TRBV25-1 | CASSPTGGLNQPQHF | TGTGCCAGCAGTCCGACAGGGGGCTTAAATCAGCCCCAGCATTTT
. | TRBD1 | TRBJ2-3 | TRBV5-1 | CASSSGTGASTDTQYF | TGCGCCAGCAGCTCAGGGACAGGGGCCAGCACAGATACGCAGTATTTT
. | . | TRBJ2-2 | TRBV5-4 | CASSPPAGNTGELFF | TGTGCCAGCAGCCCCCCCGCGGGGAACACCGGGGAGCTGTTTTTT
. | . | TRBJ1-3 | TRBV19 | CASSFTGNTIYF | TGTGCCAGTAGTTTTACAGGAAACACCATATATTTT
. | . | TRBJ2-7 | TRBV11-2 | CASSDSGSSSYEQYF | TGTGCCAGCAGCGACAGCGGGTCAAGCTCCTACGAGCAGTACTTC
few | . | TRBJ1-5 | TRBV19 | CATKYSGHTNQPQHF | TGTGCCACTAAGTATAGCGGACATACGAATCAGCCCCAGCATTTT
. | . | TRBJ2-7 | TRBV5-8 | CASSGLIIRNEQYF | TGTGCCAGCAGCGGGCTGATAATAAGGAACGAGCAGTACTTC
. | TRBD1 | TRBJ1-1 | TRBV7-9 | CASSRQGALMNTEAFF | TGTGCCAGCAGCCGACAGGGGGCCCTAATGAACACTGAAGCTTTCTTT
. | . | TRBJ2-3 | TRBV12-5 | CASGPPLTDTQYF | TGTGCTAGTGGTCCCCCCTTAACAGATACGCAGTATTTT
once | . | TRBJ1-3 | TRBV5-4 | CASSTGSAGNTIYF | TGTGCCAGCAGCACAGGGTCTGCTGGAAACACCATATATTTT
. | . | TRBJ1-1 | TRBV5-6 | CASRYRENTEAFF | TGTGCCAGCAGATACAGGGAGAACACTGAAGCTTTCTTT
. | TRBD2 | TRBJ2-1 | TRBV29-1 | CSVGGGTSGAGFYNEQFF | TGCAGCGTTGGGGGTGGGACTAGCGGGGCTGGGTTCTACAATGAGCAGTTCTTC
. | . | TRBJ1-1 | TRBV30 | CAWSPRKSSDRPNTEAFF | TGTGCCTGGAGTCCCCGAAAGTCGTCGGACAGACCGAACACTGAAGCTTTCTTT
. | . | TRBJ2-3 | TRBV11-3 | CASSLDPLGTYSRDTQYF | TGTGCCAGCAGCTTAGACCCACTAGGGACTTATAGTCGAGATACGCAGTATTTT
. | . | TRBJ1-5 | TRBV6-5 | CATHPQGAYQPQHF | TGTGCCACCCACCCACAGGGAGCATATCAGCCCCAGCATTTT
. | . | TRBJ2-1 | TRBV3-1/TRBV3-2 | CASSQELKFSDNEQFF | TGTGCCAGCAGCCAAGAACTAAAGTTCTCCGACAATGAGCAGTTCTTC
. | TRBD2 | TRBJ2-3 | TRBV3-1/TRBV3-2 | CASSVRTSGVGSDTQYF | TGTGCCAGCAGCGTCAGAACCAGCGGGGTTGGCTCAGATACGCAGTATTTT
. | . | TRBJ1-5 | TRBV7-7 | CASSLRQTNQPQHF | TGTGCTAGCAGCTTGAGGCAGACGAACCAGCCCCAGCATTTT
. | . | TRBJ2-3 | TRBV5-4 | CASSPDWGDTQYF | TGTGCCAGCAGCCCGGACTGGGGAGATACGCAGTATTTT
. | TRBD1 | TRBJ2-7 | TRBV5-1 | CASSPANRGRGEQYF | TGCGCCAGCAGCCCCGCAAACAGGGGGCGAGGCGAGCAGTACTTC
once | TRBD1 | TRBJ1-3 | TRBV11-2 | CASSFGTGTGNTIYF | TGTGCCAGCAGCTTCGGGACAGGGACTGGAAACACCATATATTTT
. | . | TRBJ1-1 | TRBV2 | CASNGKEGITKAFF | TGTGCCAGCAACGGTAAGGAGGGGATCACAAAGGCTTTCTTT
. | TRBD2 | TRBJ2-7 | TRBV24-1 | CATSDPGLAGGEQYF | TGTGCCACCAGTGATCCCGGACTAGCGGGCGGGGAGCAGTACTTC
. | . | TRBJ2-3 | TRBV4-3 | CASSQAGGALYTQYF | TGCGCCAGCAGCCAAGCTGGGGGGGCCTTATATACGCAGTATTTT
. | . | TRBJ2-7 | TRBV6-2/TRBV6-3 | CASSARTGSGFYEQYF | TGTGCCAGCAGCGCACGCACAGGGTCGGGATTTTACGAGCAGTACTTC
. | TRBD1 | TRBJ1-1 | TRBV5-1 | CASSGITGGKTEAFF | TGCGCCAGCAGCGGAATTACAGGGGGCAAAACTGAAGCTTTCTTT
. | . | TRBJ1-5 | TRBV19 | CASSGQPLGNQPQHF | TGTGCCAGTAGTGGACAGCCGTTGGGGAATCAGCCCCAGCATTTT
. | TRBD1 | TRBJ1-1 | TRBV6-4 | CASSVDRGAEAFF | TGTGCCAGCAGTGTAGACAGGGGCGCTGAAGCTTTCTTT
. | . | TRBJ2-3 | TRBV28 | CASGDWKGGDTQYF | TGTGCCAGCGGGGACTGGAAAGGTGGAGATACGCAGTATTTT
. | TRBD2 | TRBJ2-1 | TRBV24-1 | CATSDSSPGLAVYNEQFF | TGTGCCACCAGTGATTCCTCACCGGGACTAGCGGTCTACAATGAGCAGTTCTTC
. | . | TRBJ1-2 | TRBV6-6 | CASRGLAGYGYTF | TGTGCCAGCAGAGGCCTCGCAGGCTATGGCTACACCTTC
. | TRBD1 | TRBJ1-4 | TRBV7-8 | CASSPSPGTGNEKLFF | TGTGCCAGCAGCCCCTCTCCCGGGACAGGGAATGAAAAACTGTTTTTT
. | . | TRBJ2-7 | TRBV5-4 | CASSLVGHEGEQYF | TGTGCCAGCAGCTTGGTAGGGCATGAGGGCGAGCAGTACTTC
. | TRBD2 | TRBJ2-7 | TRBV11-2 | CASSPWGGEQYF | TGTGCCAGCAGCCCCTGGGGGGGCGAGCAGTACTTC
. | . | TRBJ2-7 | TRBV5-1 | CASSLRAGSPGDEQYF | TGCGCCAGCAGCCTACGGGCGGGCAGCCCAGGGGACGAGCAGTACTTC
. | TRBD1 | TRBJ1-1 | TRBV5-4 | CASSLEGTGAEAFF | TGTGCCAGCAGCTTGGAAGGGACAGGGGCTGAGGCTTTCTTT
. | . | TRBJ1-1 | TRBV19 | CASSTNDLVLGTEAFF | TGTGCCAGTAGTACAAACGACCTAGTCCTGGGCACTGAAGCTTTCTTT
. | . | TRBJ1-1 | TRBV5-1 | CASSSYRGSTEAFF | TGCGCCAGCAGCTCATACCGGGGAAGCACTGAAGCTTTCTTT
. | . | TRBJ2-2 | TRBV7-3 | CASSDKAGAGTGELFF | TGTGCCAGCAGCGACAAAGCAGGGGCTGGCACCGGGGAGCTGTTTTTT
. | TRBD1 | TRBJ2-3 | TRBV10-3 | CAISPGGNTDTQYF | TGTGCCATCAGCCCAGGGGGTAACACAGATACGCAGTATTTT
. | TRBD2 | TRBJ2-5 | TRBV5-8 | CANGRAGGTETQYF | TGTGCCAACGGGCGAGCGGGGGGGACGGAGACCCAGTACTTC
. | TRBD2 | TRBJ2-2 | TRBV10-3 | CAIPLAGSNTGELFF | TGTGCCATACCCTTAGCGGGGTCGAACACCGGGGAGCTGTTTTTT
. | . | TRBJ2-7 | TRBV6-6 | CASSYEPSSYEQYF | TGTGCCAGCAGTTACGAGCCGAGCTCCTACGAGCAGTACTTC
. | TRBD1 | TRBJ2-1 | TRBV27 | CASSPGQGVGKQFF | TGTGCCAGCAGCCCCGGACAGGGAGTAGGTAAGCAGTTCTTC
. | . | TRBJ2-2 | TRBV5-4 | CASSLDIKNTGELFF | TGTGCCAGCAGCTTGGACATCAAGAACACCGGGGAGCTGTTTTTT
few | . | TRBJ2-1 | TRBV5-1 | CASSNDSSYNEQFF | TGCGCCAGCAGCAATGACAGCTCCTACAATGAGCAGTTCTTC
once | TRBD1 | TRBJ1-1 | TRBV5-1 | CASSPQAGGNTEAFF | TGCGCCAGCAGCCCCCAGGCAGGGGGCAATACCGAAGCTTTCTTT
. | . | TRBJ1-1 | TRBV10-3 | CAISDPGRRTEAFF | TGTGCCATCAGTGACCCCGGGAGGCGCACTGAAGCTTTCTTT
. | . | TRBJ1-5 | TRBV12-5 | CASGLVVTGTSSTSNQPQHF | TGTGCTAGTGGTTTGGTAGTGACTGGGACATCGAGTACCAGCAATCAGCCCCAGCATTTT
. | . | TRBJ2-1 | TRBV29-1 | CSTRAGEQFF | TGCAGCACGCGGGCCGGGGAGCAGTTCTTC
. | . | TRBJ2-3 | TRBV9 | CASSVASSDTQYF | TGTGCCAGCAGCGTCGCTAGCTCAGATACGCAGTATTTT